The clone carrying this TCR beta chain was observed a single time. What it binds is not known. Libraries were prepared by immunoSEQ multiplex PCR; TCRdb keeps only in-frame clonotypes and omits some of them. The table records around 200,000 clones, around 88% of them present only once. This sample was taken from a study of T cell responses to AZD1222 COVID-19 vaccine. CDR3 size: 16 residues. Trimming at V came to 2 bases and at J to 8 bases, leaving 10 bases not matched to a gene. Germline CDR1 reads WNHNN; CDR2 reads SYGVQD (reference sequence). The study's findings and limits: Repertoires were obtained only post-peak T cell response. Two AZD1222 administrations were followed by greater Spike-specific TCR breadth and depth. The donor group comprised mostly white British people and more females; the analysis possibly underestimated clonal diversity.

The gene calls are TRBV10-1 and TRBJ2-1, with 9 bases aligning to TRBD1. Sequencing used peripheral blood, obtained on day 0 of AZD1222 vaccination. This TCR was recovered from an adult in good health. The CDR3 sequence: CASSEARTGEFDEQFF. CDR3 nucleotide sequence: TGCGCCAGCAGTGAGGCCCGGACAGGGGAGTTTGATGAGCAGTTCTTC.